This T cell receptor beta chain is drawn from a study of blood T cell repertoires in COVID-19. Trimming removed 8 bases from V and 2 bases from J, with 10 bases in between. Germline V gene lookup returns CDR1 SEHNR and CDR2 FQNEAQ (reference sequence). The length of the CDR3 is 12 residues. Methods used by the authors: It was from reference gene primer amplification that nucleated cell counts were estimated. Profiling relied on immunoSEQ multiplex PCR, and the TCRdb table lists in-frame clones only, not all of them. V and J calls and clone size are given by that table; D and trimming were obtained from the DNA. This sample has roughly 330,000 clones, with more than 70% found just once. This clone was found once.

The receptor was isolated from a woman between 50 and 59 years old with acute or convalescent COVID-19. Sequenced: peripheral blood. The chain joins TRBV7-9 to TRBJ2-7; D possibly corresponds to TRBD2 (5 bases). This CDR3 is CASGGRTYEQYF. In DNA, the CDR3 is TGTGCCAGCGGAGGACGGACCTACGAGCAGTACTTC.